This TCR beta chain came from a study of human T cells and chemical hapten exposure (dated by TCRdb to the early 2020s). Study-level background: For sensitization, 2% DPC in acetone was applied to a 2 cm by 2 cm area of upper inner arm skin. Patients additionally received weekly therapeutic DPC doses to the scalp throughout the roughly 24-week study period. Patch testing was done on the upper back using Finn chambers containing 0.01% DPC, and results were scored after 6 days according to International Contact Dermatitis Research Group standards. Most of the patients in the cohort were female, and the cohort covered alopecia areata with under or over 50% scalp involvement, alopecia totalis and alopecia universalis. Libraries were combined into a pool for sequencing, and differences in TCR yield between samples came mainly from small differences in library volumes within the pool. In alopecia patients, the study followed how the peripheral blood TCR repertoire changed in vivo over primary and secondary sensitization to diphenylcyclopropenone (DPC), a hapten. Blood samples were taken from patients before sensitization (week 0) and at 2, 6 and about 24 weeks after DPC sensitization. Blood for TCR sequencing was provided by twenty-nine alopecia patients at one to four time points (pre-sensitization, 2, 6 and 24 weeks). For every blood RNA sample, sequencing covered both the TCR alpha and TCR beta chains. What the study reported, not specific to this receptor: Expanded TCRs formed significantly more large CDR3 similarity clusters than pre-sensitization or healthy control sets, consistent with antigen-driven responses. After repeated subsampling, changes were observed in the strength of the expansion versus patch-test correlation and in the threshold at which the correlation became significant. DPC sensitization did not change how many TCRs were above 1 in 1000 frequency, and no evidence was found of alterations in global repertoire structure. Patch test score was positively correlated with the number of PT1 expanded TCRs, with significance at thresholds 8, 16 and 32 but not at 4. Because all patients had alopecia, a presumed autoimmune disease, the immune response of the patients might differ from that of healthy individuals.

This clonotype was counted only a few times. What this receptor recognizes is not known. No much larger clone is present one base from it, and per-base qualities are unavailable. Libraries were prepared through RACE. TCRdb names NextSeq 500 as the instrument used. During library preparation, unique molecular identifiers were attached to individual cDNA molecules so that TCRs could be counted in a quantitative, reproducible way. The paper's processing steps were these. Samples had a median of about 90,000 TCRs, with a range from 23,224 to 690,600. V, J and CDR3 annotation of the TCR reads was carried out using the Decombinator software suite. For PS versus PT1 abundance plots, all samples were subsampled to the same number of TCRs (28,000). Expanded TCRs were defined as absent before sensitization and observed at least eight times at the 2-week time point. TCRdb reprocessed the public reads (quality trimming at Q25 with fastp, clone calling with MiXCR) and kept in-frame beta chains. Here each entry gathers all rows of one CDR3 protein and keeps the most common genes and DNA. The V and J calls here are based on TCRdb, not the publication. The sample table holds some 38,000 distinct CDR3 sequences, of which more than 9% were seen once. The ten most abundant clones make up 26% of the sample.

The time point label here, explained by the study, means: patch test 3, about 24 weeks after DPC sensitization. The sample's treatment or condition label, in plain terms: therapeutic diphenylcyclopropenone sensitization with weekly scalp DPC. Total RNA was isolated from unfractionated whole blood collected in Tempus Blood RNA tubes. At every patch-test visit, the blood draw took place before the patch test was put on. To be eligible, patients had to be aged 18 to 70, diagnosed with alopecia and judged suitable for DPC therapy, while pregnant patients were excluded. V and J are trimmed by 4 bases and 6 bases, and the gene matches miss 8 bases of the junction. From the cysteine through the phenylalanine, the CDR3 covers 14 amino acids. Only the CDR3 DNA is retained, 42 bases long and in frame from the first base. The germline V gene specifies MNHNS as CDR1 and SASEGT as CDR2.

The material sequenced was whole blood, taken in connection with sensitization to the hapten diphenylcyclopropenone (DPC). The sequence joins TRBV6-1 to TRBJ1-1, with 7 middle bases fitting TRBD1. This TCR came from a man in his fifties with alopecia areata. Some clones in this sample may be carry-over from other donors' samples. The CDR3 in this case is CASSGRLQGSEAFF. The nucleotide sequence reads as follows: TGTGCCAGCAGTGGACGATTACAGGGGTCTGAAGCTTTCTTT.